This is a list of T cell receptor beta chains from one sample in a study of CD8 T cells in Susac syndrome. TCRdb fed the immunoSEQ multiplex PCR reads into MiXCR, producing one record per CDR3 protein. Among more than 150,000 distinct CDR3 sequences, around 90% were seen once, and the ten largest hold approximately 0.073%. The sequenced sample was CD4+ T cells from PBMCs. These receptor sequences come from a human donor in good health. The CDR3 runs from the conserved cysteine through the conserved F or W. The order of the fields is CDR3 DNA, CDR3 protein, J gene, V gene, clone size, D gene. The D gene is left open where the match is weak. Not every row has a clone size; where given, it reads once, few, many or a size class.

cdr3_nt: TGCAGCGTTCTTAGGGAATGGGGGGCCGGAAACACCATATATTTT; cdr3_aa: CSVLREWGAGNTIYF; j_call: TRBJ1-3; v_call: TRBV29-1; clone_size: -; d_call: -
cdr3_nt: TGCGCCAGCAGCTTGAGGGGGCGGGAACCCCTCCACTTT; cdr3_aa: CASSLRGREPLHF; j_call: TRBJ1-6; v_call: TRBV5-1; clone_size: -; d_call: TRBD1
cdr3_nt: TGTGCCACCAGCCAACGACAGGGGAGAGAAGAGACCCAGTACTTC; cdr3_aa: CATSQRQGREETQYF; j_call: TRBJ2-5; v_call: TRBV15; clone_size: -; d_call: TRBD1
cdr3_nt: TGTGCCAGCACCCTGTGGTTGAAAGTTGGCTACACCTTC; cdr3_aa: CASTLWLKVGYTF; j_call: TRBJ1-2; v_call: TRBV6-1; clone_size: -; d_call: -
cdr3_nt: TGTGCCAGCAGCCAAGATCTGGGTGGCTACACCTTC; cdr3_aa: CASSQDLGGYTF; j_call: TRBJ1-2; v_call: TRBV3-1; clone_size: -; d_call: -
cdr3_nt: TGTGCCAGCACCCTAGGGGTCACTGAAGCTTTCTTT; cdr3_aa: CASTLGVTEAFF; j_call: TRBJ1-1; v_call: TRBV5-6; clone_size: -; d_call: -
cdr3_nt: TGTGCCAGCAGCTTAGTAGGACAGGGAACCCTCAGGGTAGGCTACACCTTC; cdr3_aa: CASSLVGQGTLRVGYTF; j_call: TRBJ1-2; v_call: TRBV7-2; clone_size: -; d_call: TRBD1
cdr3_nt: TGCAGTGCTACCTCGGGGACAGGAGAGAACACTGAAGCTTTCTTT; cdr3_aa: CSATSGTGENTEAFF; j_call: TRBJ1-1; v_call: TRBV20-1; clone_size: -; d_call: TRBD1
cdr3_nt: TGCAGTGCTAGAGTACCTAGCGGGAACTACGAGCAGTACTTC; cdr3_aa: CSARVPSGNYEQYF; j_call: TRBJ2-7; v_call: TRBV20-1; clone_size: -; d_call: TRBD2
cdr3_nt: TGCAGTTCCCCTAAAGGCCGGGACTACAATGAGCAGTTCTTC; cdr3_aa: CSSPKGRDYNEQFF; j_call: TRBJ2-1; v_call: TRBV20-1; clone_size: -; d_call: -
cdr3_nt: TGCAGTGCGGGGGACAGGGGCCAAGAGACCCAGTACTTC; cdr3_aa: CSAGDRGQETQYF; j_call: TRBJ2-5; v_call: TRBV20-1; clone_size: -; d_call: TRBD1
cdr3_nt: TGCGCCAGCTCACCGGCCGTGGGGGCTGGGGAGACCCAGTACTTC; cdr3_aa: CASSPAVGAGETQYF; j_call: TRBJ2-5; v_call: TRBV18; clone_size: -; d_call: -
cdr3_nt: TGCAGTGCCCGCGGACTAGTAGTCCTCCCTATGGGAGATACGCAGTATTTT; cdr3_aa: CSARGLVVLPMGDTQYF; j_call: TRBJ2-3; v_call: TRBV20-1; clone_size: -; d_call: TRBD2
cdr3_nt: TGCGCCAGCAGCCTCGGGACAGGGGCCTTTGGCTACACCTTC; cdr3_aa: CASSLGTGAFGYTF; j_call: TRBJ1-2; v_call: TRBV5-1; clone_size: -; d_call: TRBD1
cdr3_nt: TGTGCCAGCAGTTTAATAGGGAACACTGAAGCTTTCTTT; cdr3_aa: CASSLIGNTEAFF; j_call: TRBJ1-1; v_call: TRBV28; clone_size: -; d_call: -
cdr3_nt: TGTGCCAGCAGCCCCAATGGGGGGCAAGGCTACACCTTC; cdr3_aa: CASSPNGGQGYTF; j_call: TRBJ1-2; v_call: TRBV7-2; clone_size: -; d_call: -
cdr3_nt: TGCGCCAGCAGCCAAGACCGGGCGGGGGAGCAGTACTTC; cdr3_aa: CASSQDRAGEQYF; j_call: TRBJ2-7; v_call: TRBV4-1; clone_size: -; d_call: -
cdr3_nt: TGTGCCAGCAGTGACCGAACAGGAGCATACACTGAAGCTTTCTTT; cdr3_aa: CASSDRTGAYTEAFF; j_call: TRBJ1-1; v_call: TRBV2; clone_size: -; d_call: -
cdr3_nt: TGCGCCAGCAGTCCTACAGGCATAGGGAACACTGAAGCTTTCTTT; cdr3_aa: CASSPTGIGNTEAFF; j_call: TRBJ1-1; v_call: TRBV5-1; clone_size: -; d_call: -
cdr3_nt: TGTGCCAGCTCTTCGAAACGGGAGAACGAGCAGTACTTC; cdr3_aa: CASSSKRENEQYF; j_call: TRBJ2-7; v_call: TRBV18; clone_size: -; d_call: -
cdr3_nt: TGTGCCAGCCAATTCGAGGGAGACTACACCTTC; cdr3_aa: CASQFEGDYTF; j_call: TRBJ1-2; v_call: TRBV2; clone_size: -; d_call: -
cdr3_nt: TGTGCCAGCAGGGCTGGACTAGCGGGGCCCCAAGGTGAGCAGTTCTTC; cdr3_aa: CASRAGLAGPQGEQFF; j_call: TRBJ2-1; v_call: TRBV2; clone_size: -; d_call: TRBD2
cdr3_nt: TGCGCCAGCAGCCAAGAATGGGGGTCCGGGGACACCATATATTTT; cdr3_aa: CASSQEWGSGDTIYF; j_call: TRBJ1-3; v_call: TRBV4-1; clone_size: -; d_call: -
cdr3_nt: TGTGCCAGCAGTGCGGCGCCTCGGGTTACGCAGTATTTT; cdr3_aa: CASSAAPRVTQYF; j_call: TRBJ2-3; v_call: TRBV2; clone_size: -; d_call: -
cdr3_nt: TGTGCCAGCAGCACAATGAACACTGAAGCTTTCTTT; cdr3_aa: CASSTMNTEAFF; j_call: TRBJ1-1; v_call: TRBV7-2; clone_size: few; d_call: -
cdr3_nt: TGCAGGCCTACTAGCGGGACGTACCAAGAGACCCAGTACTTC; cdr3_aa: CRPTSGTYQETQYF; j_call: TRBJ2-5; v_call: TRBV20-1; clone_size: -; d_call: TRBD2
cdr3_nt: TGCAGCGTTCGTTCATCGGGGGAGGATTCACCCCTCCACTTT; cdr3_aa: CSVRSSGEDSPLHF; j_call: TRBJ1-6; v_call: TRBV29-1; clone_size: -; d_call: -
cdr3_nt: TGTGCCAGCAGTTTAGATTGGGGGATTCGGCCCCAGCATTTT; cdr3_aa: CASSLDWGIRPQHF; j_call: TRBJ1-5; v_call: TRBV12-3/TRBV12-4; clone_size: -; d_call: -
cdr3_nt: TGTGCCAGTAGTCGGGGGGACAGCTCCTACGAGCAGTACTTC; cdr3_aa: CASSRGDSSYEQYF; j_call: TRBJ2-7; v_call: TRBV19; clone_size: -; d_call: -
cdr3_nt: TGTGCCAGCAGATCCCTTGAGGGGGCGGATGGCTACACCTTC; cdr3_aa: CASRSLEGADGYTF; j_call: TRBJ1-2; v_call: TRBV6-1; clone_size: -; d_call: TRBD1
cdr3_nt: TGCAGCGCCTCAGGGGGCCCGGTTGTCGAGACCCAGTACTTC; cdr3_aa: CSASGGPVVETQYF; j_call: TRBJ2-5; v_call: TRBV29-1; clone_size: -; d_call: TRBD1